Here is one T cell receptor (beta chain) with its context. TCRB immunosequencing input was roughly 500 nanograms of biopsy DNA per sample. The protocol was immunoSEQ multiplex PCR, while the TCRdb copy is restricted to in-frame clones and leaves out a portion. The repertoire includes about 4,700 clones, roughly 91% of them detected once, and 5% to 6% sits in the top ten. This entry belongs to a study of T cell repertoires in ileal Crohn's disease. At the level of the study: Surgery for a complication: stricturing in around 60%, penetrating in approximately 40%.

The V end was cut by 4 bases, the J end by 5 bases, with 21 bases between. Germline CDR1 reads MDHEN; CDR2 reads SYDVKM. The CDR3 has 17 residues. This receptor was obtained from an adult with Crohn's disease. The chain employs TRBV28 and TRBJ1-5; maybe TRBD1 (6 bases). The sample comprised ileal tissue. The CDR3, as DNA: TGTGCCAGCAGTTCCACGTGGGGGCGGGTGACCGATCAGCCCCAGCATTTT. This sequence encodes CASSSTWGRVTDQPQHF.